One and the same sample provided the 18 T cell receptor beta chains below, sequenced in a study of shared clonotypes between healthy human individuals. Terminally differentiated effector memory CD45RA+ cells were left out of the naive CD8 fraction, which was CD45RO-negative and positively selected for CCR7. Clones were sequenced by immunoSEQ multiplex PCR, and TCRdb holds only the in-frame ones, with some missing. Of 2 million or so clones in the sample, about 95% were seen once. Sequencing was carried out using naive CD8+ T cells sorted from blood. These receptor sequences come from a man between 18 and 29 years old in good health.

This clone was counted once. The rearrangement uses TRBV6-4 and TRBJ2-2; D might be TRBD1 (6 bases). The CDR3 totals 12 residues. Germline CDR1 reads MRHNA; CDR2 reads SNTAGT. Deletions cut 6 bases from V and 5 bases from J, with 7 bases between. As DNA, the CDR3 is TGTGCCAGCAGAGGACAGACCGGGGAGCTGTTTTTT. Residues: CASRGQTGELFF.

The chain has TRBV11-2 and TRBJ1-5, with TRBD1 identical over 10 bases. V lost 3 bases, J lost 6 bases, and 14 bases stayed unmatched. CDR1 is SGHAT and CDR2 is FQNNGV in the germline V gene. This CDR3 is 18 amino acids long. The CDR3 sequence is CASSLDGTGVRWGQPQHF. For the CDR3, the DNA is TGTGCCAGCAGCTTGGATGGGACAGGGGTTAGGTGGGGTCAGCCCCAGCATTTT.

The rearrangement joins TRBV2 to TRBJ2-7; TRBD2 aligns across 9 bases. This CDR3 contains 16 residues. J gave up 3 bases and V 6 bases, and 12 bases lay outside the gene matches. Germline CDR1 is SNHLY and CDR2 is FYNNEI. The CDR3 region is CASRSPPGLAFYEQYF. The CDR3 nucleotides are TGTGCCAGCAGATCCCCGCCGGGACTAGCCTTCTACGAGCAGTACTTC. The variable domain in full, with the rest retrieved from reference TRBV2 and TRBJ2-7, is EPEVTQTPSHQVTQMGQEVILRCVPISNHLYFYWYRQILGQKVEFLVSFYNNEISEKSEIFDDQFSVERPDGSNFTLKIRSTKLEDSAMYFCASRSPPGLAFYEQYFGPGTRLTVT.

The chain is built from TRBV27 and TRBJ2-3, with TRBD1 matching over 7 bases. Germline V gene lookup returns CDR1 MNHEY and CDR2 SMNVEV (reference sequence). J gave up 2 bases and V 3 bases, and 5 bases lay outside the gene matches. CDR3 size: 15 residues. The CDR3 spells CASSFTGVYTDTQYF. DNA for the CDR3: TGTGCCAGCAGTTTCACAGGGGTATACACAGATACGCAGTATTTT.

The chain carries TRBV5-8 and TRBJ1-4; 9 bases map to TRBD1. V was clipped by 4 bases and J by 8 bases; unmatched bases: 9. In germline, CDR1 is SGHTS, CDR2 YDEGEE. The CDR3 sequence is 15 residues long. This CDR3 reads CASSAHRGLEEKLFF. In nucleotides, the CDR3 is TGTGCCAGCAGCGCCCACAGGGGGCTCGAGGAAAAACTGTTTTTT.

In DNA form, the CDR3 reads TGCAGCGTTTCCTCCTTAGACCGGGACGAGCAGTACTTC. This translates into CSVSSLDRDEQYF. The chain recombines TRBV29-1 with TRBJ2-7; D remains ambiguous. V dropped 5 bases and J dropped 5 bases, with 16 bases sitting between them. This CDR3 has 13 amino acids. In germline, CDR1 is SQVTM, CDR2 ANQGSEA.

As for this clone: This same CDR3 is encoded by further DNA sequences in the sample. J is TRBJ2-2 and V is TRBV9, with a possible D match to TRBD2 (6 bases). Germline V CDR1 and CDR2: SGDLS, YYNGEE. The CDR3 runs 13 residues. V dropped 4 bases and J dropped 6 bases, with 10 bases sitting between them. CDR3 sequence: CASSPWDSGELFF. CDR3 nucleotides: TGTGCCAGCAGCCCTTGGGACTCCGGGGAGCTGTTTTTT.

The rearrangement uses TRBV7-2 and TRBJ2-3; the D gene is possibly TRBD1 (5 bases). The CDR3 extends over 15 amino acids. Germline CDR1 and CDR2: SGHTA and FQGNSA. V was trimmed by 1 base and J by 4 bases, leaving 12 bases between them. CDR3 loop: CASSLVGAGPDTQYF. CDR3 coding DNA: TGTGCCAGCAGCTTAGTAGGGGCAGGGCCAGATACGCAGTATTTT.

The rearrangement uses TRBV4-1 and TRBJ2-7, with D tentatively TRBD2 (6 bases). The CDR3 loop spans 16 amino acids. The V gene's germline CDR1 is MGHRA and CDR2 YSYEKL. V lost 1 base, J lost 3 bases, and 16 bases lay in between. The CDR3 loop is CASSQGLAAFHYEQYF. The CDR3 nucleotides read TGCGCCAGCAGCCAAGGATTAGCGGCCTTCCACTACGAGCAGTACTTC.

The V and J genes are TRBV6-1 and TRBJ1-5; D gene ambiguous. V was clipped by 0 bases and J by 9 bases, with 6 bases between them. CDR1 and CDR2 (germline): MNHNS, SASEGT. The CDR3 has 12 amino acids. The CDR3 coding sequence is TGTGCCAGCAGTGAAGCAGCCGGGCCCCAGCATTTT. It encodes CASSEAAGPQHF.

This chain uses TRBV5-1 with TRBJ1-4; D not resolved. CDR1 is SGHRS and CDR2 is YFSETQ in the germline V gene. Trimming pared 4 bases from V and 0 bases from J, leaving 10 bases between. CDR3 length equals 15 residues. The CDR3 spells CASSPFGATNEKLFF. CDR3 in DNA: TGCGCCAGCAGCCCTTTTGGTGCAACTAATGAAAAACTGTTTTTT.

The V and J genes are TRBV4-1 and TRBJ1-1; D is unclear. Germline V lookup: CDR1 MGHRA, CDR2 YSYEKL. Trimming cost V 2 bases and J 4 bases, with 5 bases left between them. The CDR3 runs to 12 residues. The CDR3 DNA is TGCGCCAGCAGCCAAAAAAGCACTGAAGCTTTCTTT. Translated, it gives CASSQKSTEAFF.

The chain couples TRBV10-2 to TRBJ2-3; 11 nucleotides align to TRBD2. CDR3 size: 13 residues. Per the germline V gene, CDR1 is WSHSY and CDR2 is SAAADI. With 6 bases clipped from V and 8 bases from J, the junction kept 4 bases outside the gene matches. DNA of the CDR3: TGCGCCAGCAGACTAGCGGGAGATTTTACGCAGTATTTT. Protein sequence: CASRLAGDFTQYF.

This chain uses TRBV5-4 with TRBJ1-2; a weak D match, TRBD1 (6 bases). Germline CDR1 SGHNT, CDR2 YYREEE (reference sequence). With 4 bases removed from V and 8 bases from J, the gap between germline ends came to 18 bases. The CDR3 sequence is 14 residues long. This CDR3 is CASSPTRGAYGYTF. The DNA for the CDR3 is TGTGCCAGCAGCCCCACCCGGGGGGCCTACGGCTACACCTTC.

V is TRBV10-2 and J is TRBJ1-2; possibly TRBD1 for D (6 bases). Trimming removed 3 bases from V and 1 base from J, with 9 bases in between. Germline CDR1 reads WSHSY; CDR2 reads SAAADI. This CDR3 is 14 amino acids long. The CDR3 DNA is TGCGCCAGCAGTGACGCGGGACATAACTATGGCTACACCTTC. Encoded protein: CASSDAGHNYGYTF.

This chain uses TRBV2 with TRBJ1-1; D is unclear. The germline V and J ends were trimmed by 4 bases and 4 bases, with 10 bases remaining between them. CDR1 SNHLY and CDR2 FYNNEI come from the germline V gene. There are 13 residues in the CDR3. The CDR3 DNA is TGTGCCAGCAGTGTTCCCCCGGGCACTGAAGCTTTCTTT. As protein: CASSVPPGTEAFF.

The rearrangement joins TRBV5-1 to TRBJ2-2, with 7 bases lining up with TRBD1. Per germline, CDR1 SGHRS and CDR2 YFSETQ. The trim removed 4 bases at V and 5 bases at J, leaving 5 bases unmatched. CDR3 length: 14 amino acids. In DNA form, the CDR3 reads TGCGCCAGCAGCGTGGACAGGACTACCGGGGAGCTGTTTTTT. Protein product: CASSVDRTTGELFF. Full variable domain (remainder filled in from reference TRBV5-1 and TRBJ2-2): KAGVTQTPRYLIKTRGQQVTLSCSPISGHRSVSWYQQTPGQGLQFLFEYFSETQRNKGNFPGRFSGRQFSNSRSEMNVSTLELGDSALYLCASSVDRTTGELFFGEGSRLTVL.

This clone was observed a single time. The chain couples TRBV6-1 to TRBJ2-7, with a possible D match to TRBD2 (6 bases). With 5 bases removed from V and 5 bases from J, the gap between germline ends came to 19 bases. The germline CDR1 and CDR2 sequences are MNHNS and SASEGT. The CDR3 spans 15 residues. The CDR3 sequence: CASSNPGVRLDEQYF. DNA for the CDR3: TGTGCCAGCAGTAATCCGGGAGTACGATTAGACGAGCAGTACTTC.